This T cell receptor (beta chain) was found in a study of blood T cell repertoires in COVID-19. Study context: Samples came from the United States, Italy and Spain, spanning acute and convalescent COVID-19. PBMCs, B-cell-depleted T cells, or T cells were the source of the cDNA or gDNA that made up the material.

Participants reported their clinical history, and cohort assignment relied on those reports. Within 2 weeks of study entry, exposed participants had contacted a PCR-confirmed or clinician-diagnosed COVID-19 case. The CDR3 runs to 16 residues. Germline CDR1 SGDLS, CDR2 YYNGEE. V was clipped by 4 bases and J by 2 bases; unmatched bases: 5. Assay: immunoSEQ multiplex PCR; the TCRdb copy retains only in-frame clones and omits some. The sample shows 350,000 to 500,000 clones, roughly 88% of them seen only once. The sequence was obtained from a woman aged 18-30 years who had been exposed to COVID-19. The V and J genes are TRBV9 and TRBJ2-2, with 10 positions matching TRBD1. Sequencing was performed on PBMCs or T cells enriched from blood (not recorded which). In nucleotides, the CDR3 is TGTGCCAGCAGCTCCAGACAGGGGGCCAACACCGGGGAGCTGTTTTTT. Translating gives CASSSRQGANTGELFF. The variable domain in full, with the rest retrieved from reference TRBV9 and TRBJ2-2, is DSGVTQTPKHLITATGQRVTLRCSPRSGDLSVYWYQQSLDQGLQFLIQYYNGEERAKGNILERFSAQQFPDLHSELNLSSLELGDSALYFCASSSRQGANTGELFFGEGSRLTVL.